This T cell receptor (beta chain) was sequenced in a study of blood T cell repertoires in COVID-19. Generated by immunoSEQ multiplex PCR, the TCRdb table keeps only in-frame clones and is missing some. This repertoire shows some 160,000 clones, approximately 80% found once; its top ten account for approximately 13%. The sequence was obtained from a woman older than 75 with acute or convalescent COVID-19. Sequencing was carried out using peripheral blood.

CDR3: CSVAPGEETQYF. Here the CDR3 DNA reads TGCAGCGTTGCTCCGGGAGAAGAGACCCAGTACTTC. J is TRBJ2-5 and V is TRBV29-1; maybe TRBD2 (6 bases). Germline assignment: CDR1 SQVTM and CDR2 ANQGSEA. Trimming pared 4 bases from V and 3 bases from J, leaving 9 bases between. The CDR3 length is 12 residues.